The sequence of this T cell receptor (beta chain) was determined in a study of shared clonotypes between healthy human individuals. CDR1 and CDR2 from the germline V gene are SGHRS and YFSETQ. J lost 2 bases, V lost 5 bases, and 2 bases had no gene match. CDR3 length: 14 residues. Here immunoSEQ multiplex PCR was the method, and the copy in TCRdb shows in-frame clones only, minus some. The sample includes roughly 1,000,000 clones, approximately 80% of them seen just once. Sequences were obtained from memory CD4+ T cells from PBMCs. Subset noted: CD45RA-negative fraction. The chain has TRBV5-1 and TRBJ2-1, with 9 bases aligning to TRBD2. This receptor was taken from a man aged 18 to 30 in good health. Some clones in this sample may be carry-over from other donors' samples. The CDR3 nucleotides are TGCGCCAGCAGTAGCGGGAGACCCTACAATGAGCAGTTCTTC. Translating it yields CASSSGRPYNEQFF.